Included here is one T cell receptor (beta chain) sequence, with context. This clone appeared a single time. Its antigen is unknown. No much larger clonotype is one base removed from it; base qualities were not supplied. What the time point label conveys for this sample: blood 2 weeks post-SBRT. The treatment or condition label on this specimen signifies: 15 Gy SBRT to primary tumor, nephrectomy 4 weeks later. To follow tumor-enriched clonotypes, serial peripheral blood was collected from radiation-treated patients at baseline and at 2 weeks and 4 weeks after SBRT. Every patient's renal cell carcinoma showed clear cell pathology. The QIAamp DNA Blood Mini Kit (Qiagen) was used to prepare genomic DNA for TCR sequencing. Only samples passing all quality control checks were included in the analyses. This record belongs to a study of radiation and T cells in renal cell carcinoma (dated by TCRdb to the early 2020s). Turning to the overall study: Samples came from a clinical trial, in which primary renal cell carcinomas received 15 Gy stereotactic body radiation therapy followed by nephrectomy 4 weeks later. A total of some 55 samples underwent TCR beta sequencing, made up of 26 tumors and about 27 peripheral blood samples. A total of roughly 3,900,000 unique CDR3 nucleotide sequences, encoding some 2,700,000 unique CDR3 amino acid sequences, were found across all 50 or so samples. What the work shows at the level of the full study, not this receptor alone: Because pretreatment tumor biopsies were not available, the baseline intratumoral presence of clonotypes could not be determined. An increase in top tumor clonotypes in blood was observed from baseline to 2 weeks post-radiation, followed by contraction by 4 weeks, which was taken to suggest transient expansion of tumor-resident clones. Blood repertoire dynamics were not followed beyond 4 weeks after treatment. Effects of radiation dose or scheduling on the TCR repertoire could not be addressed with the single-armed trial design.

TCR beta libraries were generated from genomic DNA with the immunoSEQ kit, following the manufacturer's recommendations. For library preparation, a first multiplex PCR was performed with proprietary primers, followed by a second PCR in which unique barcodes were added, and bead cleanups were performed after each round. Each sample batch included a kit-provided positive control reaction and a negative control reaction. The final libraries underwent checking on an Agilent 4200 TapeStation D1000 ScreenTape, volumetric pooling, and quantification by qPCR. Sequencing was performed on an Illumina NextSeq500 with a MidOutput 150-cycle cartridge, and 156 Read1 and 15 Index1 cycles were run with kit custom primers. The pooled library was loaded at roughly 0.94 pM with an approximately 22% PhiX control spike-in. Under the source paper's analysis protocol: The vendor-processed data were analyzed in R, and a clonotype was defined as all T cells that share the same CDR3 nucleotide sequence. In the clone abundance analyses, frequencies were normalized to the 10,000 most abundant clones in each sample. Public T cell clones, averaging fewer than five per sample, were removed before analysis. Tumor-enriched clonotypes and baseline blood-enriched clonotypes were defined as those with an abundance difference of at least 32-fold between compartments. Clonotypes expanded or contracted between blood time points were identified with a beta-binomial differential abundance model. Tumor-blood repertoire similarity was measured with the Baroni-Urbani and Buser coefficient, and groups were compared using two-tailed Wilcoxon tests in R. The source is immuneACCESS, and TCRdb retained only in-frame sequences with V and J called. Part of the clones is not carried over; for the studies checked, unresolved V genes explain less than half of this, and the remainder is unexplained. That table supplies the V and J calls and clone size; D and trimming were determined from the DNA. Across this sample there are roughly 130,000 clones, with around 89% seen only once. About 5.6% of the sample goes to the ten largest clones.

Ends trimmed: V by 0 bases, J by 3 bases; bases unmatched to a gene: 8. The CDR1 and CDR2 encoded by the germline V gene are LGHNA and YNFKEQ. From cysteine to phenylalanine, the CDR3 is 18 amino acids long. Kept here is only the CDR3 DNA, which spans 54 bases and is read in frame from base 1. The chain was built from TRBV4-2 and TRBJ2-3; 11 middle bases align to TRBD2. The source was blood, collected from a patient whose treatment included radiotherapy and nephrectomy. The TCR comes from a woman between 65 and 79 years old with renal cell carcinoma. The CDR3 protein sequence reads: CASSQEVAGGPGTDTQYF. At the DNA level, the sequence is TGTGCCAGCAGCCAAGAGGTAGCGGGGGGGCCGGGGACAGATACGCAGTATTTT.